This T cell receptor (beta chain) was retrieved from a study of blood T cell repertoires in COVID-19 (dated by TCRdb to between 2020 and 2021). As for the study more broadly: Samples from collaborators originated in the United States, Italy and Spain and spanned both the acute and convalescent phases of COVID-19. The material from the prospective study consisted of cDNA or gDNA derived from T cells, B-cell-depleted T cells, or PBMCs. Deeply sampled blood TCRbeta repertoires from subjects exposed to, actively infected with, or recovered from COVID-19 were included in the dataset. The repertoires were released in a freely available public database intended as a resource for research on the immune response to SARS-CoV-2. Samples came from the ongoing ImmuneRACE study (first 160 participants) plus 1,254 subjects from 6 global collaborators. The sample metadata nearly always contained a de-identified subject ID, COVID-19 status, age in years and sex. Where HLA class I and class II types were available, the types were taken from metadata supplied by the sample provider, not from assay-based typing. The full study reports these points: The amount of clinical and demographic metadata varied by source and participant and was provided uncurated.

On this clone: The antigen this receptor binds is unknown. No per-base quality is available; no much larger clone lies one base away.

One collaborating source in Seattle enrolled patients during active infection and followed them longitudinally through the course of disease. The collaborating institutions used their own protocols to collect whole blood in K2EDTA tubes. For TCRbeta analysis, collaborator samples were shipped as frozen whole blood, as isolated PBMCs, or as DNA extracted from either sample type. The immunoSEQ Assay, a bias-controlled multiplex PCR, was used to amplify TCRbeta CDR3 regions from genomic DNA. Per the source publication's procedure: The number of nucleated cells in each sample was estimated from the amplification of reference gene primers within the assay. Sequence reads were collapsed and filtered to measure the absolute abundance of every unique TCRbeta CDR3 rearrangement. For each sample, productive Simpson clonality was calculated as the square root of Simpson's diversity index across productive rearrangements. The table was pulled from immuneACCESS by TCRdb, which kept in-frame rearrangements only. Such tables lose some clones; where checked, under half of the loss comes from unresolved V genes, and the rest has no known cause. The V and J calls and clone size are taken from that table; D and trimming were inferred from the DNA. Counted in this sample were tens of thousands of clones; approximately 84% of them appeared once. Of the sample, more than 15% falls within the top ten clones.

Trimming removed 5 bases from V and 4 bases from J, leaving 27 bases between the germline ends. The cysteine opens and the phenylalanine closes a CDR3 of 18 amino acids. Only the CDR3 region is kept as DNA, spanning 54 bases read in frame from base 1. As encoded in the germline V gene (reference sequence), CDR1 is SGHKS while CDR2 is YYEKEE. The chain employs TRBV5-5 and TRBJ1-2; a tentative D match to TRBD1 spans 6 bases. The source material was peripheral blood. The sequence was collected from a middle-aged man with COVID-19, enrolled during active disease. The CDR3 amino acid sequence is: CASSVRSDRGLRGYGYTF. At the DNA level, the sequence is TGTGCCAGCAGTGTTCGATCGGACAGAGGCCTCAGGGGCTATGGCTACACCTTC.